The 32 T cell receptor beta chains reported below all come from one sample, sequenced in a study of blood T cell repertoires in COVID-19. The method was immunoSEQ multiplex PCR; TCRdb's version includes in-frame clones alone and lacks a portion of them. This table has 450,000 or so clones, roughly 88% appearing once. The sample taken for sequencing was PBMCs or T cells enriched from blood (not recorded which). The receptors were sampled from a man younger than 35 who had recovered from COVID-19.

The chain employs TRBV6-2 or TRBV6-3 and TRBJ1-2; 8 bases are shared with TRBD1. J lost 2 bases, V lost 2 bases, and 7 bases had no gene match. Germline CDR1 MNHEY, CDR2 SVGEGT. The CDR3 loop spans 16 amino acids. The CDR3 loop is CASSYVGTGENYGYTF. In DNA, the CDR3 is TGTGCCAGCAGTTACGTCGGGACAGGAGAGAACTATGGCTACACCTTC.

CDR3: CASSLDYYNEQFF. CDR3 DNA sequence: TGTGCCAGCAGCTTAGACTACTACAATGAGCAGTTCTTC. This rearrangement joins TRBV7-2 to TRBJ2-1; no definite D call. The ends were cut back, 1 base at V and 3 bases at J, with 4 bases in the middle. The germline V gene encodes CDR1 SGHTA and CDR2 FQGNSA. The CDR3 is 13 residues long.

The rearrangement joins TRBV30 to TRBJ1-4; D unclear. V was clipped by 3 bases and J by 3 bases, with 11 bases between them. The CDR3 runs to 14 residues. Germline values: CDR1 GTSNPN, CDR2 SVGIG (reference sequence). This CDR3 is CAWRRPGSNEKLFF. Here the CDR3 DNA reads TGTGCCTGGAGAAGGCCGGGATCTAATGAAAAACTGTTTTTT.

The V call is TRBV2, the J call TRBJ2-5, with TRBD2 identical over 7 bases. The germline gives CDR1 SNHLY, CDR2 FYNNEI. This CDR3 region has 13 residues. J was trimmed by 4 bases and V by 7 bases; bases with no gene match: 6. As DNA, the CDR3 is TGTGCCAGCAATGCCGGGACTACAGAGACCCAGTACTTC. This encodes CASNAGTTETQYF.

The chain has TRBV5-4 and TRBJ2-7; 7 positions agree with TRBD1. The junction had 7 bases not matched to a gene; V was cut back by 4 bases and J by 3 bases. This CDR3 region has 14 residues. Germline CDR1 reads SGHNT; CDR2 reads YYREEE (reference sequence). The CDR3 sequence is CASSRTGAIYEQYF. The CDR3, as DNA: TGTGCCAGCAGCCGGACAGGAGCCATCTACGAGCAGTACTTC.

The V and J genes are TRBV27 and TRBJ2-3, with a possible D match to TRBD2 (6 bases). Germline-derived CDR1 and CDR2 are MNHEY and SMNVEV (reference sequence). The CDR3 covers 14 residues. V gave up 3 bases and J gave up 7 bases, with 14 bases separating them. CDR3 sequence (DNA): TGTGCCAGCAGTTTGGAGCGGGCCCGAAATACGCAGTATTTT. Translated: CASSLERARNTQYF.

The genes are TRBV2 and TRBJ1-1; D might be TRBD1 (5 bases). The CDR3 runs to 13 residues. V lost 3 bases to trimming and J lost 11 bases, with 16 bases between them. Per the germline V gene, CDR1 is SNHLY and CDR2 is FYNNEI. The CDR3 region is CASSEYPGGSAFF. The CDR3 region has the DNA TGTGCCAGCAGTGAGTATCCGGGGGGTTCGGCTTTCTTT.

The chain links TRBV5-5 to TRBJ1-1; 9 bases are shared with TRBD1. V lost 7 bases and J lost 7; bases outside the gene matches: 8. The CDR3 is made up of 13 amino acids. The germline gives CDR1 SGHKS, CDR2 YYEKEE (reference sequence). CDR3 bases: TGTGCCAGCTCGATCGGGACAGGGCGTGAAGCTTTCTTT. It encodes CASSIGTGREAFF.

The CDR3 region has the DNA TGTGCCAGCAGCCCGGGACAGGGGTTCGGCTACACCTTC. It encodes CASSPGQGFGYTF. This sequence joins TRBV12-3 or TRBV12-4 and TRBJ1-2; 10 bases match TRBD1. The CDR3 runs 13 residues. J gave up 8 bases and V 6 bases, and 6 bases lay outside the gene matches.

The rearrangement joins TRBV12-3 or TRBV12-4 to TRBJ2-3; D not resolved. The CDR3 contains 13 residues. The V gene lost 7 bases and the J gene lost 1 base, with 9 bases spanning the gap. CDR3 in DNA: TGTGCCAGCAACTCACGGGGCACAGATACGCAGTATTTT. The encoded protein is CASNSRGTDTQYF.

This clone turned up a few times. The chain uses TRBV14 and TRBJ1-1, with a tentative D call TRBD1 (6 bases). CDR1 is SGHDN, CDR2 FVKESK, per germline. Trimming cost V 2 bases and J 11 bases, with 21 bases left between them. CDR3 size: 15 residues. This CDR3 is CASSQQGRGFGEAFF. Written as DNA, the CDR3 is TGTGCCAGCAGCCAACAGGGGAGGGGGTTCGGGGAGGCTTTCTTT.

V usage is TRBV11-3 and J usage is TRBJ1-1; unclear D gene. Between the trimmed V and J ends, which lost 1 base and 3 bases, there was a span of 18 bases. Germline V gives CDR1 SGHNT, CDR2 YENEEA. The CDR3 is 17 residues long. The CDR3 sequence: CASSLVRYPFVDTEAFF. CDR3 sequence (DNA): TGTGCCAGCAGCTTAGTGAGGTATCCCTTTGTAGACACTGAAGCTTTCTTT.

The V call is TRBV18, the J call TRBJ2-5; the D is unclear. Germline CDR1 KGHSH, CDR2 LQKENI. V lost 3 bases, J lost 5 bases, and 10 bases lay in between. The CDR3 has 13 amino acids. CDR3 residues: CASSPASIETQYF. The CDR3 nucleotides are TGTGCCAGCTCACCGGCTAGTATCGAGACCCAGTACTTC.

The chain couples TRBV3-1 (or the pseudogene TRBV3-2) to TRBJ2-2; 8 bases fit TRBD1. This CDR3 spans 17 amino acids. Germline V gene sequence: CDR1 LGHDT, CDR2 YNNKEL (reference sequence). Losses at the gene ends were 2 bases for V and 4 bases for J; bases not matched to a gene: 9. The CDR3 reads CASSQRGMTGATGELFF. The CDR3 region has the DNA TGTGCCAGCAGCCAACGAGGAATGACAGGGGCCACCGGGGAGCTGTTTTTT.

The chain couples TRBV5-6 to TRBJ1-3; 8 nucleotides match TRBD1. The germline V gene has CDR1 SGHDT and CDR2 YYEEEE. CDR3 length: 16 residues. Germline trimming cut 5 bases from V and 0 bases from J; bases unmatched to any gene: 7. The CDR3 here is CASSLTGEFSGNTIYF. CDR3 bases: TGTGCCAGCAGTTTGACAGGGGAATTCTCTGGAAACACCATATATTTT.

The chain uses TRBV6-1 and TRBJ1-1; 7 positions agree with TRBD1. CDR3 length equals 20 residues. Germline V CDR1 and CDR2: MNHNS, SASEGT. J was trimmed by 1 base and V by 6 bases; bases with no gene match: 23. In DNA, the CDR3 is TGTGCCAGCAGAGAAAGGGAAAGGGGGACAGTTTACTCCCCGAACACTGAAGCTTTCTTT. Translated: CASRERERGTVYSPNTEAFF.

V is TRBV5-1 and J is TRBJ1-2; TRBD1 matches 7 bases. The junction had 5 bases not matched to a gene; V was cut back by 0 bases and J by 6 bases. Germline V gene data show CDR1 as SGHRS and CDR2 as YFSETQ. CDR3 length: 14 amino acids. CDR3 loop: CASSLEGAYDGYTF. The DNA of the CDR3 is TGCGCCAGCAGCTTGGAGGGGGCGTATGATGGCTACACCTTC.

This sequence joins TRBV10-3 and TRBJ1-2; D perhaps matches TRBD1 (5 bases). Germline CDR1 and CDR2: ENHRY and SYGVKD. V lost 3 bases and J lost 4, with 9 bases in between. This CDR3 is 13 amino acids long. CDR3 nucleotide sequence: TGTGCCATCAGTGAAGGGGCCCTCTATGGCTACACCTTC. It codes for CAISEGALYGYTF.

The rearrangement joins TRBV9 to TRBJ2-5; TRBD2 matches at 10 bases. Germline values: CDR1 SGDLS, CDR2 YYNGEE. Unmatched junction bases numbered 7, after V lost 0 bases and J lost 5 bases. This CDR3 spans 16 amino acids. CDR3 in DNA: TGTGCCAGCAGCGTAGATAGCGGGAGGAGGCGGGAGACCCAGTACTTC. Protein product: CASSVDSGRRRETQYF.

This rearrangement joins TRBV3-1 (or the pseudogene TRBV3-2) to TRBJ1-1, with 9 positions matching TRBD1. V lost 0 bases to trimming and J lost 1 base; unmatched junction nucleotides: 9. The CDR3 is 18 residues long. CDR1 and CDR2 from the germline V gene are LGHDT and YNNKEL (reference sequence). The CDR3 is CASSQDPSLDRGNTEAFF. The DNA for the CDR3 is TGTGCCAGCAGCCAAGACCCCTCTCTGGACAGGGGGAACACTGAAGCTTTCTTT.

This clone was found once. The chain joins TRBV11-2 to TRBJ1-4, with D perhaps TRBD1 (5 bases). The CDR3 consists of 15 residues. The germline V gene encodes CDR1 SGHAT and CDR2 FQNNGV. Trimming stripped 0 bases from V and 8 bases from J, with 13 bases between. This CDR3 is CASSLEAGGSEKLFF. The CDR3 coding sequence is TGTGCCAGCAGCTTAGAGGCCGGGGGGAGCGAAAAACTGTTTTTT.

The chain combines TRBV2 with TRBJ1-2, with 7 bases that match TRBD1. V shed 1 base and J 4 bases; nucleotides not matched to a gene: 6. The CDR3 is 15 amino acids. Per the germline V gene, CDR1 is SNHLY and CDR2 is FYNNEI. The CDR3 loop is CASSEVGGGAYGYTF. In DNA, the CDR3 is TGTGCCAGCAGTGAAGTTGGAGGGGGCGCCTATGGCTACACCTTC.

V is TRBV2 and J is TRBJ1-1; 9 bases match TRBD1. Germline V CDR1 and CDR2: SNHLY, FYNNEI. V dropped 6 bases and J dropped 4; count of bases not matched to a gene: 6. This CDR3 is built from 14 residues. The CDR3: CASRRQGDLTEAFF. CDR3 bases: TGTGCCAGCAGACGACAGGGGGACCTCACTGAAGCTTTCTTT.

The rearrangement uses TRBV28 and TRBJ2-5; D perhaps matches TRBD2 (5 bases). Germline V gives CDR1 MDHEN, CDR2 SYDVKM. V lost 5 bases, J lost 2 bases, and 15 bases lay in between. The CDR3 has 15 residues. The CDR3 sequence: CASSVGRRIQETQYF. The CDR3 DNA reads TGTGCCAGCAGTGTTGGACGGAGGATACAAGAGACCCAGTACTTC. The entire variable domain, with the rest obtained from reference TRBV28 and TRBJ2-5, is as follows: DVKVTQSSRYLVKRTGEKVFLECVQDMDHENMFWYRQDPGLGLRLIYFSYDVKMKEKGDIPEGYSVSREKKERFSLILESASTNQTSMYLCASSVGRRIQETQYFGPGTRLLVL.

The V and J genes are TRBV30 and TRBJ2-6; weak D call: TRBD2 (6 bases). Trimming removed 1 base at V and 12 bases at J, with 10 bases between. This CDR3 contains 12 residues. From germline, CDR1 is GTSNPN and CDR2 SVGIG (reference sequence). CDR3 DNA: TGTGCCTGGAGTGCGGGGGTAAGCGTCCTGACTTTC. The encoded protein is CAWSAGVSVLTF.

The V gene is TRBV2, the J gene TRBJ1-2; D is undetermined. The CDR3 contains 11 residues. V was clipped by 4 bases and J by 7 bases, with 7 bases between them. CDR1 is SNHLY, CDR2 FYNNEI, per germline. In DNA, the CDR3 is TGTGCCAGCAGTGTAGTAAGTGGCTACACCTTC. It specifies CASSVVSGYTF. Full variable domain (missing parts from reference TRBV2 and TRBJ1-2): EPEVTQTPSHQVTQMGQEVILRCVPISNHLYFYWYRQILGQKVEFLVSFYNNEISEKSEIFDDQFSVERPDGSNFTLKIRSTKLEDSAMYFCASSVVSGYTFGSGTRLTVV.

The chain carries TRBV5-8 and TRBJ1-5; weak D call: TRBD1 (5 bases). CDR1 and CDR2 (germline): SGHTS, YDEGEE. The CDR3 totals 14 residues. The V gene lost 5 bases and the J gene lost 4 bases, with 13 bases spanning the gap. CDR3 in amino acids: CASSPGGKNQPQHF. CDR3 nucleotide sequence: TGTGCCAGCAGTCCCGGGGGAAAGAATCAGCCCCAGCATTTT.

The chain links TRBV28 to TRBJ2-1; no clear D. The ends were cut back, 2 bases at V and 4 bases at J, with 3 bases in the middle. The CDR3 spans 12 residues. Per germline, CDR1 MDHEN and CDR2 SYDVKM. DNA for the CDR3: TGTGCCAGCAGTTTAGCGTACAATGAGCAGTTCTTC. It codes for CASSLAYNEQFF. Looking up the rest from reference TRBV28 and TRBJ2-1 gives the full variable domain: DVKVTQSSRYLVKRTGEKVFLECVQDMDHENMFWYRQDPGLGLRLIYFSYDVKMKEKGDIPEGYSVSREKKERFSLILESASTNQTSMYLCASSLAYNEQFFGPGTRLTVL.

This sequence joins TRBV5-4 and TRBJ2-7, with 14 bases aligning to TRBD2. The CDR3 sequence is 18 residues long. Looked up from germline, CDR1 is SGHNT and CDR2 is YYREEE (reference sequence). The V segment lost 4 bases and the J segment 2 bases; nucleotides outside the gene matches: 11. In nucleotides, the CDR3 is TGTGCCAGCAGCCCATTGACTAGCGGGAGGGCCACGACCTACGAGCAGTACTTC. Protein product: CASSPLTSGRATTYEQYF.

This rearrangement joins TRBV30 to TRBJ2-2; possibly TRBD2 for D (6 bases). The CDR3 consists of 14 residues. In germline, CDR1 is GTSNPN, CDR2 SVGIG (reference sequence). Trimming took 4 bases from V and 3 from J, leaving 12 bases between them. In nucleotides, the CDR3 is TGTGCCTGGAATGGGGAGGCGGACACCGGGGAGCTGTTTTTT. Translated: CAWNGEADTGELFF.

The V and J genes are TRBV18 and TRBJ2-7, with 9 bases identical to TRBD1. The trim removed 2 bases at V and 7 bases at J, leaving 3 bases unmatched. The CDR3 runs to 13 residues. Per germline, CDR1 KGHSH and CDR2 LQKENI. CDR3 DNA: TGTGCCAGCTCACCAGGACAGGGGCAAGAGCAGTACTTC. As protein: CASSPGQGQEQYF.

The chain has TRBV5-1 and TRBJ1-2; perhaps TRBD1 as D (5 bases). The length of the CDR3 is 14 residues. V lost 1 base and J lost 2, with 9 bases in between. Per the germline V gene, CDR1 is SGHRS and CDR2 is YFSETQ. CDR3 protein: CASSLYGGNYGYTF. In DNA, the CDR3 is TGCGCCAGCAGCTTGTATGGGGGGAACTATGGCTACACCTTC.